Sequencing of this T cell receptor (beta chain) was carried out in a study of T cells in tuberculosis. The study's findings and limits: Smaller distances to GMM-specific TCRs suggested their expansion in active tuberculosis. GEM motif frequencies gave 60% to 70% accuracy; the GMM repertoire gave roughly 90%.

To note about this clone: Its antigen remains unidentified.

The data were produced by immunoSEQ multiplex PCR, yet TCRdb's version contains in-frame clones alone and is incomplete. Among about 40,000 clones, approximately 94% were seen once, and the ten largest hold about 12%. Germline CDR1 and CDR2: SGHDT and YYEEEE. CDR3 length equals 15 residues. Trimming at V came to 4 bases and at J to 4 bases, leaving 6 bases not matched to a gene. This receptor was taken from a donor between 10 and 35 years old with latent tuberculosis or without tuberculosis infection. Some clones in this sample may be carry-over from other donors' samples. V gene TRBV5-6 combines with J gene TRBJ1-2; 11 bases line up with TRBD1. Specimen: PBMCs. The CDR3 nucleotides read TGTGCCAGCAGCCGAGGACAGGGGGCCTCCTATGGCTACACCTTC. Protein sequence: CASSRGQGASYGYTF.